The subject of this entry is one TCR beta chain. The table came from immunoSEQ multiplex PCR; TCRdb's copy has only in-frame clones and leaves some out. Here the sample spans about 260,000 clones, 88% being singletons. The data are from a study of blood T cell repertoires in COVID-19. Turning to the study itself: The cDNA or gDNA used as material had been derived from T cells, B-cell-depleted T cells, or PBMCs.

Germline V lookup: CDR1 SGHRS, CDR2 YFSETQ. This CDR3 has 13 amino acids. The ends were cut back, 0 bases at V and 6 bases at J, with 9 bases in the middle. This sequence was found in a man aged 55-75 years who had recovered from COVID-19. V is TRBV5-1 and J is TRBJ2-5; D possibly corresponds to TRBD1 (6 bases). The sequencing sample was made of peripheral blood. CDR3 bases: TGCGCCAGCAGCTTGGGGACAGTGAAGACCCAGTACTTC. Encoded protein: CASSLGTVKTQYF.